Shown below are 26 T cell receptor beta chains from a single sample sequenced in a study of blood T cell repertoires in COVID-19. Repertoires were generated with immunoSEQ multiplex PCR, while TCRdb's copy carries only in-frame clones and drops some. The table lists around 150,000 clones, roughly 90% of them singletons. The sequenced sample consisted of peripheral blood. The receptors were gathered from a man under 40 with COVID-19, enrolled during active disease.

This chain uses TRBV7-6 with TRBJ2-5, with a weak D call TRBD1 (5 bases). Trimming cost V 5 bases and J 5 bases, with 12 bases left between them. The germline gives CDR1 SGHVS, CDR2 FNYEAQ. The CDR3 is 13 amino acids. This chain's CDR3 is CASSGRVGETQYF. CDR3 sequence (DNA): TGTGCCAGCAGCGGCAGGGTGGGGGAGACCCAGTACTTC.

This sequence joins TRBV5-8 and TRBJ1-1; TRBD1 might be the D (5 bases). V lost 1 base, J lost 5 bases, and 9 bases lay in between. The CDR3 runs to 13 residues. Germline CDR1 SGHTS, CDR2 YDEGEE. The CDR3, as DNA: TGTGCCAGCAGCTTGCGGGGGAGTACTGAAGCTTTCTTT. The encoded protein is CASSLRGSTEAFF.

The chain couples TRBV18 to TRBJ1-4, with 7 bases aligning to TRBD1. J lost 4 bases, V lost 4 bases, and 0 bases had no gene match. CDR3 size: 13 residues. Germline values: CDR1 KGHSH, CDR2 LQKENI. Written as DNA, the CDR3 is TGTGCCAGCTCACGGGACAGTAATGAAAAACTGTTTTTT. It codes for CASSRDSNEKLFF.

This clone came up a few times. The chain recombines TRBV7-9 with TRBJ2-2; D gene ambiguous. Trimming left V 5 bases short and J 7 bases short, with 8 bases between. Germline V gene sequence: CDR1 SEHNR, CDR2 FQNEAQ (reference sequence). The CDR3 has 12 residues. The CDR3 is CASSDFSGELFF. In nucleotides, the CDR3 is TGTGCCAGCAGCGACTTCAGCGGGGAGCTGTTTTTT.

V gene TRBV15 combines with J gene TRBJ1-1, with D hard to call. The V end was cut by 1 base, the J end by 2 bases, with 11 bases between. The CDR3 has 15 amino acids. Germline V lookup: CDR1 LNHNV, CDR2 YYDKDF (reference sequence). The CDR3 bases are TGTGCCACCAGCAGAGGAGGAAGTCATAACACTGAAGCTTTCTTT. As protein: CATSRGGSHNTEAFF.

The V call is TRBV6-5, the J call TRBJ1-4; TRBD1 agrees at 11 bases. V shed 3 bases, J shed 8 bases, and the junction held 5 bases outside the gene matches. Germline V gives CDR1 MNHEY, CDR2 SVGAGI. This CDR3 has 15 amino acids. The CDR3 loop reads CASSYSGTGGEKLFF. The CDR3 DNA is TGTGCCAGCAGTTATTCCGGGACAGGGGGAGAAAAACTGTTTTTT.

This clone appeared a few times. The chain recombines TRBV19 with TRBJ2-3, with D perhaps matching TRBD1 (6 bases). This CDR3 comprises 13 residues. The germline V gene encodes CDR1 LNHDA and CDR2 SQIVND (reference sequence). Trimming took off 5 bases at V and 3 bases at J, with 9 bases between the two ends. The chain's CDR3 is CASSPGTTDTQYF. DNA for the CDR3: TGTGCCAGTAGTCCCGGGACAACAGATACGCAGTATTTT. Full variable domain (rest looked up from reference TRBV19 and TRBJ2-3): DGGITQSPKYLFRKEGQNVTLSCEQNLNHDAMYWYRQDPGQGLRLIYYSQIVNDFQKGDIAEGYSVSREKKESFPLTVTSAQKNPTAFYLCASSPGTTDTQYFGPGTRLTVL.

The chain is built from TRBV11-3 and TRBJ2-3; the D gene is possibly TRBD2 (6 bases). Germline CDR1 SGHNT, CDR2 YENEEA. V shed 3 bases and J shed 4 bases, with 11 bases lying between them. The CDR3 covers 14 residues. CDR3 sequence (DNA): TGTGCCAGCAGCTTCTCCGGCGGGGCAGATACGCAGTATTTT. Translation gives CASSFSGGADTQYF.

In this sample, this clone turned up once. The chain carries TRBV5-6 and TRBJ1-5; TRBD1 agrees at 8 bases. Germline-derived CDR1 and CDR2 are SGHDT and YYEEEE. Unmatched junction bases numbered 6, after V lost 2 bases and J lost 5 bases. CDR3 length: 15 amino acids. The CDR3 DNA reads TGTGCCAGCAGCTTCAGGGGGCGTTCAGATCAGCCCCAGCATTTT. This gives the protein CASSFRGRSDQPQHF. Together with reference TRBV5-6 and TRBJ1-5, the CDR3 gives the full variable domain: DAGVTQSPTHLIKTRGQQVTLRCSPKSGHDTVSWYQQALGQGPQFIFQYYEEEERQRGNFPDRFSGHQFPNYSSELNVNALLLGDSALYLCASSFRGRSDQPQHFGDGTRLSIL.

The chain uses TRBV7-2 and TRBJ1-2; D remains unclear. CDR1 SGHTA and CDR2 FQGNSA come from the germline V gene. The length of the CDR3 is 15 residues. The V and J ends lost 1 base and 0 bases respectively, with 9 bases between them. CDR3 in amino acids: CASSLGAGSNYGYTF. The CDR3 DNA reads as TGTGCCAGCAGCTTAGGGGCGGGTTCTAACTATGGCTACACCTTC.

The gene calls are TRBV6-2 or TRBV6-3 and TRBJ1-6, with a tentative D call TRBD1 (5 bases). CDR3 length: 14 amino acids. The V end lost 6 bases, the J end lost 8 bases, and 14 bases lay between the germline ends. Germline V CDR1 and CDR2: MNHEY, SVGEGT. Here the CDR3 DNA reads TGTGCCAGCAGCTCCGCATCGGGGGATTCACCCCTCCACTTT. Translation gives CASSSASGDSPLHF.

The rearrangement uses TRBV27 and TRBJ2-7; the D is unclear. Per the germline V gene, CDR1 is MNHEY and CDR2 is SMNVEV (reference sequence). CDR3 size: 13 residues. The germline V and J ends were trimmed by 4 bases and 3 bases, with 10 bases remaining between them. CDR3 DNA sequence: TGTGCCAGCAGTTCCCCGGTTAGCTACGAGCAGTACTTC. This encodes CASSSPVSYEQYF.

V is TRBV9 and J is TRBJ1-4; 9 nucleotides match TRBD1. The V gene end was trimmed by 2 bases and the J gene end by 8 bases; junction bases not matched to a gene: 7. The CDR3 is 15 residues long. The germline V gene encodes CDR1 SGDLS and CDR2 YYNGEE. For the CDR3, the DNA is TGTGCCAGCAGCGTGGGGACAGGGAGTCGGGAAAAACTGTTTTTT. The encoded protein is CASSVGTGSREKLFF.

This rearrangement joins TRBV19 to TRBJ1-5, with 9 positions matching TRBD1. The CDR3 sequence is 13 residues long. The germline CDR1 and CDR2 sequences are LNHDA and SQIVND (reference sequence). Trimming took 7 bases from V and 4 from J; bases not matched to a gene: 2. CDR3 sequence: CASTGTGNQPQHF. The CDR3 bases are TGTGCCAGTACCGGGACAGGGAATCAGCCCCAGCATTTT.

The chain carries TRBV7-9 and TRBJ1-2, with D perhaps TRBD1 (6 bases). Germline CDR1 SEHNR, CDR2 FQNEAQ (reference sequence). Trimming took 5 bases from V and 6 from J, leaving 25 bases between them. The CDR3 is 17 amino acids. The CDR3: CASSTRQTRTVIHGYTF. CDR3 DNA sequence: TGTGCCAGCAGCACCCGTCAGACCCGGACAGTAATCCATGGCTACACCTTC.

CDR3 in amino acids: CASSLERYSYEQYF. The CDR3 DNA reads as TGTGCCAGCAGCTTAGAACGCTACTCCTACGAGCAGTACTTC. The chain links TRBV11-2 to TRBJ2-7; no definite D call. Germline-derived CDR1 and CDR2 are SGHAT and FQNNGV. The CDR3 length is 14 residues. V was shortened by 0 bases and J by 0 bases, with 6 bases between the two germline ends.

The rearrangement joins TRBV7-8 to TRBJ2-1, with 9 bases lining up with TRBD2. The CDR3 is made up of 15 amino acids. The germline V gene encodes CDR1 SGHVS and CDR2 FQNEAQ. Trimming took 0 bases from V and 7 from J; bases not matched to a gene: 4. CDR3 residues: CASSLARGRVNEQFF. CDR3 in DNA: TGTGCCAGCAGCTTAGCGCGCGGGAGGGTGAATGAGCAGTTCTTC.

The CDR3 DNA follows: TGTGCCAGCTCACCACTTACAGGTCAGAACACTGAAGCTTTCTTT. Residues: CASSPLTGQNTEAFF. The chain couples TRBV18 to TRBJ1-1; possible D gene TRBD1, 5 bases. V gave up 1 base and J gave up 1 base, with 10 bases separating them. The germline V gene has CDR1 KGHSH and CDR2 LQKENI. CDR3 length: 15 amino acids.

The chain employs TRBV6-5 and TRBJ1-2; no definite D call. Germline CDR1 is MNHEY and CDR2 is SVGAGI. V lost 6 bases and J 14 bases, leaving 16 bases between the germline ends. The CDR3 runs to 11 residues. The CDR3, as DNA: TGTGCCAGCAGAAAGAACAGCGGGGAGACCTTC. Translation gives CASRKNSGETF.

In nucleotides, the CDR3 is TGCGCCAGCGGGGGGGCTGAAGCTTTCTTT. It codes for CASGGAEAFF. This sequence joins TRBV5-1 and TRBJ1-1; weak D call: TRBD1 (5 bases). Deletions cut 7 bases from V and 6 bases from J, with 7 bases between. The V gene's germline CDR1 is SGHRS and CDR2 YFSETQ. This CDR3 comprises 10 residues.

The V call is TRBV6-6, the J call TRBJ1-5; TRBD1 matches at 7 bases. The CDR3 is 14 residues long. Losses at the gene ends were 6 bases for V and 5 bases for J; bases not matched to a gene: 7. CDR1 is MNHNY, CDR2 SVGAGI, per germline (reference sequence). The chain's CDR3 is CASSSGGDYQPQHF. Here the CDR3 DNA reads TGTGCCAGCAGCTCAGGGGGTGACTATCAGCCCCAGCATTTT.

For this clone: A much larger clone lies one base from this, so it may be a read error. Other nucleotide sequences from this sample produce the same CDR3. The chain couples TRBV5-6 to TRBJ2-7; no clear D. This CDR3 comprises 12 residues. Germline-derived CDR1 and CDR2 are SGHDT and YYEEEE. Trimming pared 3 bases from V and 0 bases from J, leaving 4 bases between. The CDR3 loop reads CASSSYSYEQYF. For the CDR3, the DNA is TGTGCCAGCAGCTCTTACTCCTACGAGCAGTACTTC.

V is TRBV24-1 and J is TRBJ1-2; 8 nucleotides line up with TRBD1. Looked up from germline, CDR1 is KGHDR and CDR2 is SFDVKD. V dropped 3 bases and J dropped 10; count of bases not matched to a gene: 12. CDR3 length: 15 residues. The CDR3 DNA reads as TGTGCCACCAGTGATCCTAGGACAGGGCCCCGAATCTACACCTTC. The encoded protein is CATSDPRTGPRIYTF.

The chain is built from TRBV28 and TRBJ1-5; D gene ambiguous. The CDR3 has 15 amino acids. V lost 1 base, J lost 6 bases, and 13 bases lay in between. Germline V gene sequence: CDR1 MDHEN, CDR2 SYDVKM. The CDR3 region has the DNA TGTGCCAGCAGTTTATTTCAGGATTATGGTCAGCCCCAGCATTTT. Translated: CASSLFQDYGQPQHF. Based on the CDR3 plus reference TRBV28 and TRBJ1-5, the full variable domain is DVKVTQSSRYLVKRTGEKVFLECVQDMDHENMFWYRQDPGLGLRLIYFSYDVKMKEKGDIPEGYSVSREKKERFSLILESASTNQTSMYLCASSLFQDYGQPQHFGDGTRLSIL.

V usage is TRBV7-9 and J usage is TRBJ2-3, with unresolved D. Trimming stripped 5 bases from V and 6 bases from J, with 9 bases between. Germline V gene lookup returns CDR1 SEHNR and CDR2 FQNEAQ (reference sequence). The CDR3 consists of 12 residues. As DNA, the CDR3 is TGTGCCAGCAGCCCCCTGCAGGATACGCAGTATTTT. Translating it yields CASSPLQDTQYF.

In DNA, the CDR3 is TGTGCCAGCAGTGAACTGGGGGCGAGGGGTAGCTATGGCTACACCTTC. Residues: CASSELGARGSYGYTF. V usage is TRBV2 and J usage is TRBJ1-2, with D maybe TRBD1 (6 bases). V lost 2 bases and J lost 4, with 17 bases in between. The CDR3 is 16 amino acids. From germline, CDR1 is SNHLY and CDR2 FYNNEI. Full variable domain (missing parts from reference TRBV2 and TRBJ1-2): EPEVTQTPSHQVTQMGQEVILRCVPISNHLYFYWYRQILGQKVEFLVSFYNNEISEKSEIFDDQFSVERPDGSNFTLKIRSTKLEDSAMYFCASSELGARGSYGYTFGSGTRLTVV.